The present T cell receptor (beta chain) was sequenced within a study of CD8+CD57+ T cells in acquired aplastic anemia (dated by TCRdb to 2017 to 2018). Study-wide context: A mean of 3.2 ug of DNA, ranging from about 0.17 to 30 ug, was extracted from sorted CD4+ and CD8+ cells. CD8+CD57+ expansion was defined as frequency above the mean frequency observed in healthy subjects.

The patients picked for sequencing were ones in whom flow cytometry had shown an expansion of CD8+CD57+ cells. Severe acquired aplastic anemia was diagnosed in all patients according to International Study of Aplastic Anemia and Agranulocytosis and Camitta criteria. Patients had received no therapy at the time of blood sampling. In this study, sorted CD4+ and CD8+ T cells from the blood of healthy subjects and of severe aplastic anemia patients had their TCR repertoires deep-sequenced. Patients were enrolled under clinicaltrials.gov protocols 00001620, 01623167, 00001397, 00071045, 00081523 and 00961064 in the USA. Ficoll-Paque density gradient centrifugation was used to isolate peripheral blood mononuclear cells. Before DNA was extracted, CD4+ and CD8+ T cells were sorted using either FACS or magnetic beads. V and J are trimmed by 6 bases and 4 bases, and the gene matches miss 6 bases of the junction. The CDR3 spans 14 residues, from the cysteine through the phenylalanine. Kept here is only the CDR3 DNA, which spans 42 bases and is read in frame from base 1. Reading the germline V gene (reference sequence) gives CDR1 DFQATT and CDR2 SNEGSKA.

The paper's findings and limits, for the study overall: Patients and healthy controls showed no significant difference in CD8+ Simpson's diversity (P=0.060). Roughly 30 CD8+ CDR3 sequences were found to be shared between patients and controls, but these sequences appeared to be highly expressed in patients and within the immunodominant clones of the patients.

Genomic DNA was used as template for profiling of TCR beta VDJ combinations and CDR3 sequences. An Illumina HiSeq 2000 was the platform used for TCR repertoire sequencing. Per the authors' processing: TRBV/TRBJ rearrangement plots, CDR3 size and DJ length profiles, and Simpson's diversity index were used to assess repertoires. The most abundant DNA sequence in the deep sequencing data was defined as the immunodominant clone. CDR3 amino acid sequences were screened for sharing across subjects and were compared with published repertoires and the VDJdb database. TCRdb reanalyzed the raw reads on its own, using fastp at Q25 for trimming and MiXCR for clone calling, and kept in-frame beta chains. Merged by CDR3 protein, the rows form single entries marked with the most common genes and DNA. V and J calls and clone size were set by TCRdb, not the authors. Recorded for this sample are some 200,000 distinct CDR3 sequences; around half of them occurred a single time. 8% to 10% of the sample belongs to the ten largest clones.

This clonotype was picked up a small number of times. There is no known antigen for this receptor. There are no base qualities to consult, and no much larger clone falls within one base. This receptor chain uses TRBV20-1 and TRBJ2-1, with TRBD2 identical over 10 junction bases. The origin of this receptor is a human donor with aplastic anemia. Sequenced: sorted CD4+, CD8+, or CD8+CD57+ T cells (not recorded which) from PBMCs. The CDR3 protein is CSARTSGGYNEQFF. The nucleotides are TGCAGTGCAAGGACTAGCGGAGGATACAATGAGCAGTTCTTC.